The 29 T cell receptor beta chains in this list originate from one sample, sequenced in a study of T cells in Graves' hyperthyroidism and ophthalmopathy. The source material, RNA transcripts, was used to amplify TCR beta CDR3 regions. Initially, a first-round RT-PCR of the TCR CDR3 employed the HTBI primer set. TCRdb independently ran MiXCR on the multiplex PCR reads; one entry per CDR3 protein. The sample includes about 600,000 distinct CDR3 sequences, roughly 15% of them seen just once. The source material was blood. These receptor sequences come from a woman between 40 and 55 years old with Graves' ophthalmopathy.

The DNA for the CDR3 is TGTGCCAGCAGCTTGGAGGGTTGGGGTGAAGCTTTCTTT. Amino acids: CASSLEGWGEAFF. The chain has TRBV5-4 and TRBJ1-1; D is uncertain. CDR3 size: 13 residues. Trimming stripped 0 bases from V and 7 bases from J, with 10 bases between. The germline V gene has CDR1 SGHNT and CDR2 YYREEE (reference sequence).

In its sample, this clonotype was seen a few times. This chain uses TRBV6-1 with TRBJ2-2, with 10 bases aligning to TRBD2. The V segment lost 6 bases and the J segment 5 bases; nucleotides outside the gene matches: 3. The CDR3 is made up of 14 amino acids. From germline, CDR1 is MNHNS and CDR2 SASEGT. The CDR3 protein is CASSQREGTGELFF. DNA of the CDR3: TGTGCCAGCAGCCAGCGGGAGGGAACCGGGGAGCTGTTTTTT.

The rearrangement links TRBV30 to TRBJ1-3; maybe TRBD1 (6 bases). Germline assignment: CDR1 GTSNPN and CDR2 SVGIG (reference sequence). Trimming removed 5 bases from V and 0 bases from J, with 11 bases in between. This CDR3 contains 14 residues. In DNA form, the CDR3 reads TGTGCCTGGGACCCAGGGGTCTCTGGAAACACCATATATTTT. Translated, it gives CAWDPGVSGNTIYF.

This clonotype appeared many times. The V gene is TRBV6-1, the J gene TRBJ2-7; 8 bases align to TRBD1. Germline trimming cut 1 base from V and 3 bases from J; bases unmatched to any gene: 14. The germline CDR1 and CDR2 sequences are MNHNS and SASEGT. The CDR3 consists of 18 residues. In DNA form, the CDR3 reads TGTGCCAGCAGTGAAGTTGGGGTTGTGAGGACAGGGCGCTACGAGCAGTACTTC. Translated, it gives CASSEVGVVRTGRYEQYF.

V gene TRBV15 combines with J gene TRBJ2-5; 11 bases line up with TRBD1. CDR1 and CDR2 from the germline V gene are LNHNV and YYDKDF (reference sequence). The CDR3 contains 20 residues. Trimming at V came to 5 bases and at J to 2 bases, leaving 19 bases not matched to a gene. CDR3 region: CATSGGQDRGLQTQQETQYF. CDR3 bases: TGTGCCACCAGCGGGGGCCAGGACAGGGGGCTGCAGACGCAACAAGAGACCCAGTACTTC.

This clonotype occurred a few times. The chain links TRBV19 to TRBJ2-5; D possibly corresponds to TRBD1 (6 bases). V dropped 8 bases and J dropped 5 bases, with 12 bases sitting between them. This CDR3 has 12 residues. CDR1 LNHDA and CDR2 SQIVND come from the germline V gene (reference sequence). The CDR3 region is CASYRAGETQYF. Here the CDR3 DNA reads TGTGCCAGTTACAGGGCCGGGGAGACCCAGTACTTC.

This clonotype was counted between two and nine times. The chain carries TRBV30 and TRBJ1-4, with 9 positions matching TRBD1. Germline loops: CDR1 GTSNPN, CDR2 SVGIG (reference sequence). The CDR3 length is 16 residues. Germline trimming cut 1 base from V and 8 bases from J; bases unmatched to any gene: 11. The CDR3 loop is CAWSGANRGRGEKLFF. The CDR3 bases are TGTGCCTGGAGTGGGGCAAACAGGGGGCGAGGAGAAAAACTGTTTTTT.

This chain links TRBV7-9 with TRBJ2-7; D is possibly TRBD1 or TRBD2 (6 bases each). Trimming shortened V by 5 bases and J by 6 bases, and 20 bases separated the two germline ends. The CDR3 is 15 amino acids. Germline CDR1 and CDR2: SEHNR and FQNEAQ (reference sequence). The CDR3 DNA is TGTGCCAGCAGCCCCCCGACCCGGGGGACACGCGAGCAGTACTTC. Residues: CASSPPTRGTREQYF.

The chain combines TRBV30 with TRBJ1-4, with D tentatively TRBD1 (6 bases). Looked up from germline, CDR1 is GTSNPN and CDR2 is SVGIG (reference sequence). CDR3 length: 14 amino acids. The ends were cut back, 4 bases at V and 8 bases at J, with 17 bases in the middle. The CDR3 DNA reads as TGTGCCTGGAACTCGGACAGAAAGGGCGAAAAACTGTTTTTT. As protein: CAWNSDRKGEKLFF.

This clonotype was seen ten or more times. This rearrangement joins TRBV2 to TRBJ2-6, with D maybe TRBD2 (5 bases). Germline V gives CDR1 SNHLY, CDR2 FYNNEI. CDR3 length: 17 residues. V lost 7 bases and J lost 0, with 16 bases in between. CDR3 amino acids: CASIKEDTNSGANVLTF. The CDR3 DNA reads as TGTGCCAGCATTAAGGAGGATACAAACTCTGGGGCCAACGTCCTGACTTTC. The full variable domain, its missing parts supplied by reference TRBV2 and TRBJ2-6, is EPEVTQTPSHQVTQMGQEVILRCVPISNHLYFYWYRQILGQKVEFLVSFYNNEISEKSEIFDDQFSVERPDGSNFTLKIRSTKLEDSAMYFCASIKEDTNSGANVLTFGAGSRLTVL.

This clonotype occurred many times. This chain uses TRBV7-9 with TRBJ2-4; D is unresolved. V lost 1 base to trimming and J lost 8 bases, with 9 bases between them. Per the germline V gene, CDR1 is SEHNR and CDR2 is FQNEAQ (reference sequence). There are 13 residues in the CDR3. The CDR3 loop reads CASSLGGTHIQYF. The CDR3 DNA sequence: TGTGCCAGCAGCTTAGGCGGCACTCACATTCAGTACTTC.

In its sample, this clonotype was seen many times. The chain has TRBV3-1 and TRBJ2-3; 9 bases are shared with TRBD2. J was trimmed by 6 bases and V by 0 bases; bases with no gene match: 7. The CDR3 is 16 amino acids. CDR1 is LGHDT, CDR2 YNNKEL, per germline (reference sequence). This chain's CDR3 is CASSQEGLAGVDTQYF. The DNA of the CDR3 is TGTGCCAGCAGCCAAGAGGGCTTAGCGGGAGTGGATACGCAGTATTTT.

This clonotype was counted many times. The chain carries TRBV6-1 and TRBJ1-5; possible D gene TRBD1, 6 bases. V lost 2 bases and J lost 6, with 14 bases in between. The CDR3 sequence is 15 residues long. Germline CDR1 MNHNS, CDR2 SASEGT. As DNA, the CDR3 is TGTGCCAGCAGTGAATGGGGGCGCGTTAGTCAGCCCCAGCATTTT. Amino acids: CASSEWGRVSQPQHF.

Note on this clonotype: A much more abundant neighbour one base away suggests this may be a read error. The V gene is TRBV28, the J gene TRBJ2-1, with TRBD2 as a possible D gene (6 bases). Germline loops: CDR1 MDHEN, CDR2 SYDVKM. This CDR3 has 14 amino acids. CDR3 loop: CASRGSGGYNGQFF. In DNA form, the CDR3 reads TGTGCCAGCAGGGGTAGCGGCGGATACAATGGGCAGTTCTTC.

The table lists this clonotype with a few counts. The CDR3 DNA is TGCGCCAGCAGCAGGGACAACGGCAGTGAAAAACTGTTTTTT. Its translation is CASSRDNGSEKLFF. The chain links TRBV5-1 to TRBJ1-4; tentatively, D is TRBD1 (6 bases). The CDR3 is 14 residues long. The germline V gene has CDR1 SGHRS and CDR2 YFSETQ. With 4 bases removed from V and 7 bases from J, the gap between germline ends came to 14 bases.

A single count supports this clonotype. The chain combines TRBV7-9 with TRBJ1-2; unclear D gene. CDR3 size: 11 residues. In germline, CDR1 is SEHNR, CDR2 FQNEAQ (reference sequence). The germline V and J ends were trimmed by 1 base and 10 bases, with 7 bases remaining between them. Here the CDR3 DNA reads TGTGCCAGCAGCTTAGAAGACCTCTACACCTTC. Protein: CASSLEDLYTF.

This clonotype has ten or more counts. V and J are TRBV2 and TRBJ1-2; 8 nucleotides line up with TRBD1. V lost 6 bases to trimming and J lost 4 bases; unmatched junction nucleotides: 10. The germline V gene has CDR1 SNHLY and CDR2 FYNNEI. The CDR3 length is 15 residues. The chain's CDR3 is CASREGRDRSYGYTF. In nucleotides, the CDR3 is TGTGCCAGCAGGGAGGGGCGGGACAGGTCCTATGGCTACACCTTC.

The chain couples TRBV10-3 to TRBJ1-1, with a weak D call TRBD1 (6 bases). With 6 bases removed from V and 1 base from J, the gap between germline ends came to 9 bases. The CDR3 has 13 amino acids. The germline V gene encodes CDR1 ENHRY and CDR2 SYGVKD. CDR3 in DNA: TGTGCCATCAGAGTACAGGGGAACACTGAAGCTTTCTTT. Translation gives CAIRVQGNTEAFF.

Many counts were recorded for this clonotype. The rearrangement links TRBV20-1 to TRBJ2-2, with D tentatively TRBD1 (5 bases). The CDR3 sequence is 13 residues long. The V gene lost 6 bases and the J gene lost 5 bases, with 13 bases spanning the gap. Looked up from germline, CDR1 is DFQATT and CDR2 is SNEGSKA (reference sequence). CDR3 nucleotide sequence: TGCAGTGCCTCTCGACAGCCGACCGGGGAGCTGTTTTTT. This sequence encodes CSASRQPTGELFF.

This clonotype was counted a few times. The final CDR3 position lacks the conserved phenylalanine or tryptophan, pointing to a likely read error. The rearrangement uses TRBV18 and TRBJ1-6, with a tentative D call TRBD1 (5 bases). The CDR3 runs to 14 residues. Trimming took off 3 bases at V and 7 bases at J, with 10 bases between the two ends. Germline V gene sequence: CDR1 KGHSH, CDR2 LQKENI. The CDR3 region has the DNA TGTGCCAGCTCACCGGGGGGATTCAATTCACCCCTCCACCTT. Translating gives CASSPGGFNSPLHL.

The table lists this clonotype with a few counts. The rearrangement joins TRBV5-1 to TRBJ2-2; 7 bases are shared with TRBD2. The CDR3 covers 16 residues. The ends lost 6 bases at V and 0 bases at J; junction bases unmatched: 8. CDR1 and CDR2 (germline): SGHRS, YFSETQ. Written as DNA, the CDR3 is TGCGCCAGCACCCCGAGCGGGGCAACGAACACCGGGGAGCTGTTTTTT. Residues: CASTPSGATNTGELFF.

About this clonotype itself: Since a much larger clone is just one base distant, this may be a read error. This rearrangement joins TRBV12-3 or TRBV12-4 to TRBJ1-2, with D uncertain. V was cut by 5 bases and J by 9 bases, with 16 bases left in between. The CDR3 loop spans 13 amino acids. The CDR3 sequence is CASSHSFRNSYTF. The CDR3 DNA sequence: TGTGCCAGCAGTCACAGTTTTCGAAATAGCTACACCTTC.

Comments on this clonotype: A clone one base away is much larger, so this may be a read error. The chain carries TRBV27 and TRBJ1-1, with TRBD1 matching 7 bases. The CDR3 runs 14 residues. CDR1 and CDR2 from the germline V gene are MNHEY and SMNVEV (reference sequence). J lost 6 bases, V lost 8 bases, and 12 bases had no gene match. The CDR3 is CASQNADRAPEAFF. The CDR3 DNA sequence: TGTGCCAGCCAAAACGCCGACAGGGCTCCTGAAGCTTTCTTT.

At least ten counts were recorded for this clonotype. V is TRBV5-1 and J is TRBJ2-3, with 7 bases matching TRBD2. Germline values: CDR1 SGHRS, CDR2 YFSETQ. The CDR3 covers 16 residues. Losses at the gene ends were 4 bases for V and 4 bases for J; bases not matched to a gene: 12. The DNA of the CDR3 is TGCGCCAGCAGCGCGGGGGTCTACCAGCCGGCAGATACGCAGTATTTT. Its translation: CASSAGVYQPADTQYF.

The chain joins TRBV29-1 to TRBJ2-2; TRBD2 aligns across 7 bases. V dropped 6 bases and J dropped 0; count of bases not matched to a gene: 7. Per germline, CDR1 SQVTM and CDR2 ANQGSEA. The CDR3 loop spans 15 amino acids. CDR3 sequence: CSVGGTNANTGELFF. The CDR3 DNA sequence: TGCAGCGTGGGGGGGACTAACGCGAACACCGGGGAGCTGTTTTTT.

The rearrangement links TRBV5-1 to TRBJ1-1; 7 bases align to TRBD1. The CDR3 totals 14 residues. Unmatched junction bases numbered 2, after V lost 0 bases and J lost 3 bases. The germline V gene encodes CDR1 SGHRS and CDR2 YFSETQ. In nucleotides, the CDR3 is TGCGCCAGCAGCTTGGGCAGGGGGGACACTGAAGCTTTCTTT. Protein product: CASSLGRGDTEAFF. The variable domain in full, completed from reference TRBV5-1 and TRBJ1-1, reads KAGVTQTPRYLIKTRGQQVTLSCSPISGHRSVSWYQQTPGQGLQFLFEYFSETQRNKGNFPGRFSGRQFSNSRSEMNVSTLELGDSALYLCASSLGRGDTEAFFGQGTRLTVV.

This clonotype was observed a handful of times. V and J are TRBV5-1 and TRBJ2-5; possibly TRBD1 for D (6 bases). CDR3 length equals 13 residues. V was pared by 1 base and J by 5 bases, with 9 bases between. Germline V CDR1 and CDR2: SGHRS, YFSETQ. CDR3 in amino acids: CASSLWTVETQYF. CDR3 coding DNA: TGCGCCAGCAGCTTGTGGACAGTTGAGACCCAGTACTTC.

This clonotype was observed at least ten times. In nucleotides, the CDR3 is TGTGCCAGCAGCCCCGAGGTTGGCGAGCAGTACTTC. Translated: CASSPEVGEQYF. The V call is TRBV7-9, the J call TRBJ2-7; no firm D call. CDR3 length: 12 residues. From germline, CDR1 is SEHNR and CDR2 FQNEAQ (reference sequence). Trimming cost V 5 bases and J 6 bases, with 11 bases left between them.

As for this clonotype: A single base separates this from a much larger clone, so it may be a read error. This chain links TRBV7-9 with TRBJ2-7; D unresolved. Germline assignment: CDR1 SEHNR and CDR2 FQNEAQ (reference sequence). The length of the CDR3 is 14 residues. This CDR3 reads CVSSSPGQPYEQYF. CDR3 coding DNA: TGTGTCAGCAGCTCCCCTGGGCAGCCCTACGAGCAGTACTTC.